The present TCR beta chain was sequenced within a study of T cell repertoires in cytomegalovirus infection. Study in general: CMV infection and matching HLA type were both indicated by public TCR beta signatures. Study-wide results and limits: HLA-C-restricted CMV-specific TCR beta clonotypes prevailed in the ex vivo response.

Germline V gene data show CDR1 as ENHRY and CDR2 as SYGVKD. The trim removed 10 bases at V and 1 base at J, leaving 9 bases unmatched. This CDR3 has 15 amino acids. This clonotype was detected a few times. Its antigen remains unidentified. TCRdb used MiXCR to reprocess the reads, holding one entry per CDR3 protein. The sample lists a few hundred thousand distinct CDR3 sequences; 22% were seen once. The sequenced sample was CD8+ T cells from PBMCs. The TCR sequence derives from a human donor in good health (CMV status not recorded). Some clones in this sample may be carry-over from other donors' samples. The chain recombines TRBV10-3 with TRBJ1-1, with 10 bases aligning to TRBD1. CDR3 sequence reads: CATMGQGRGNTEAFF. CDR3 DNA sequence: TGTGCCACCATGGGACAGGGGCGCGGGAACACTGAAGCTTTCTTT.